Listed below are T cell receptor beta chains from one sample, sequenced in a study of regulatory T cells in long-lasting Graves disease. From the multiplex PCR reads, TCRdb called clonotypes with MiXCR, one entry per CDR3 protein. The sample holds about 430,000 distinct CDR3 sequences; 20% to 25% are singletons and the top ten take roughly an eighth. The sequences come from peripheral blood mononuclear cells (PBMCs), collected when the disease was refractory, from a patient treated with antithyroid drugs. The source is a female donor with Graves disease. The CDR3 runs from the conserved cysteine through the conserved F or W. The D gene is left open where the match is weak. The listing skips clone size in some rows; elsewhere it reads once, few, many or a size class.

j_gene | v_gene | d_gene | abundance | CDR3aa | CDR3nt
TRBJ1-1 | TRBV28 | . | many | CASIGVHRNTEAFF | TGTGCCAGCATCGGGGTCCATCGGAACACTGAAGCTTTCTTT
TRBJ1-2 | TRBV18 | TRBD1 | many | CASSPDRENGYTF | TGTGCCAGCTCACCGGACAGGGAGAATGGCTACACCTTC
TRBJ2-1 | TRBV28 | TRBD2 | . | CASSLVVAGYNEQFF | TGTGCCAGCAGTTTAGTGGTAGCGGGGTACAATGAGCAGTTCTTC
TRBJ1-1 | TRBV30 | TRBD1 | many | CAWSVQTGRTEAFF | TGTGCCTGGAGTGTGCAGACAGGGCGAACTGAAGCTTTCTTT
TRBJ2-5 | TRBV18 | . | many | CASSRREETQYF | TGTGCCAGCTCGAGAAGAGAAGAGACCCAGTACTTC
TRBJ2-7 | TRBV9 | TRBD1 | few | CASSAHRGDEQYF | TGTGCCAGCAGCGCCCACAGGGGGGACGAGCAGTACTTC
TRBJ1-4 | TRBV5-1 | . | many | CASRSSGSPNEKLFF | TGCGCCAGCAGGAGCTCAGGGTCCCCTAATGAAAAACTGTTTTTT
TRBJ2-2 | TRBV27 | . | few | CASSPIDEYGELFF | TGTGCCAGCAGTCCTATCGACGAATACGGGGAGCTGTTTTTT
TRBJ2-2 | TRBV7-2 | . | few | CASSLKLAAGELFF | TGTGCCAGCAGCTTAAAACTAGCAGCCGGGGAGCTGTTTTTT
TRBJ2-5 | TRBV11-1 | . | many | CASRQETGAETQYF | TGTGCCAGCAGACAGGAGACGGGGGCAGAGACCCAGTACTTC
TRBJ2-7 | TRBV7-9 | . | few | CASSSSDPPDHDEQYF | TGTGCCAGCAGCTCTTCCGACCCCCCAGATCACGACGAGCAGTACTTC
TRBJ1-1 | TRBV28 | . | few | CASRGGIDYTEAFF | TGTGCCAGCAGGGGGGGCATTGATTACACTGAAGCTTTCTTT
TRBJ2-2 | TRBV5-5 | . | . | CASSLSGQPFAIMEDTGELFF | TGTGCCAGCAGCTTGTCTGGACAACCCTTCGCAATAATGGAGGACACCGGGGAGCTGTTTTTT
TRBJ1-2 | TRBV6-2/TRBV6-3 | TRBD1 | many | CASSSSSGTVEGYGYTF | TGTGCCAGCAGTTCTTCCTCCGGGACAGTGGAAGGCTATGGCTACACCTTC
TRBJ2-3 | TRBV11-2 | TRBD2 | many | CASSSFAAGAHLDTQYF | TGTGCCAGCAGCTCCTTCGCCGCGGGAGCCCACTTAGATACGCAGTATTTT
TRBJ1-1 | TRBV28 | TRBD1 | many | CASSLSTGTGNTEAFF | TGTGCCAGCAGTTTATCCACCGGGACAGGGAACACTGAAGCTTTCTTT
TRBJ2-7 | TRBV19 | . | . | CASSNQFYEQYF | TGTGCCAGTAGTAACCAGTTCTACGAGCAGTACTTC
TRBJ2-5 | TRBV28 | . | many | CASSSRRGAQETQYF | TGTGCCAGCAGTTCCCGGAGAGGGGCTCAAGAGACCCAGTACTTC
TRBJ1-5 | TRBV20-1 | . | few | CSAMTDYSNQPQHF | TGCAGTGCGATGACAGACTATAGCAATCAGCCCCAGCATTTT
TRBJ1-5 | TRBV10-2 | . | many | CASSREGNQPQHF | TGCGCCAGCAGCAGGGAAGGGAATCAGCCCCAGCATTTT
TRBJ1-1 | TRBV7-2 | . | . | CASSLWRPNTEAFF | TGTGCCAGCAGCTTATGGCGGCCGAACACTGAAGCTTTCTTT
TRBJ2-7 | TRBV28 | . | many | CASSARAGPYEQYF | TGTGCCAGCAGTGCCCGAGCGGGTCCCTACGAGCAGTACTTC
TRBJ2-2 | TRBV29-1 | . | few | CSVRPGSTGELFF | TGCAGCGTACGTCCAGGGTCAACCGGGGAGCTGTTTTTT
TRBJ1-1 | TRBV5-8 | TRBD1 | . | CASSFRGDRGTEAFF | TGTGCCAGCAGCTTCCGGGGGGACAGGGGCACTGAAGCTTTCTTT
TRBJ2-2 | TRBV28 | . | few | CASSSPDRLTGELFF | TGTGCCAGCAGTTCTCCTGACAGACTAACCGGGGAGCTGTTTTTT
TRBJ2-7 | TRBV5-1 | . | . | CASSDSTYEQYF | TGCGCCAGCAGCGACAGTACCTACGAGCAGTACTTC
TRBJ2-5 | TRBV28 | TRBD1 | . | CASSGTGPYQETQYF | TGTGCCAGCAGTGGGACAGGACCGTACCAAGAGACCCAGTACTTC
TRBJ1-2 | TRBV28 | . | many | CASSLGRDYGYTF | TGTGCCAGCAGCTTAGGCAGGGACTATGGCTACACCTTC
TRBJ1-6 | TRBV28 | TRBD1 | many | CASSFLTGGQSPLHF | TGTGCCAGCAGTTTTCTTACAGGGGGACAATCACCCCTCCACTTT
TRBJ1-6 | TRBV20-1 | . | . | CSTGTKNSPLHF | TGCAGTACCGGGACAAAAAATTCACCCCTCCACTTT
TRBJ2-2 | TRBV12-5 | . | few | CASGLQASSANTGELFF | TGTGCTAGTGGCCTCCAGGCATCGTCTGCGAACACCGGGGAGCTGTTTTTT
TRBJ1-5 | TRBV7-2 | . | few | CASSLGGLGPQHF | TGTGCCAGCAGCTTAGGGGGGCTGGGGCCCCAGCATTTT
TRBJ1-2 | TRBV19 | . | few | CATGTDYGYTF | TGTGCCACCGGGACGGACTATGGCTACACCTTC
TRBJ2-4 | TRBV5-6 | TRBD1 | . | CASSMLTGTGGDKNIQYF | TGTGCCAGCAGCATGTTGACCGGGACAGGGGGTGACAAAAACATTCAGTACTTC
TRBJ2-2 | TRBV7-3 | TRBD1 | few | CASSPLSGTGHTGELFF | TGTGCCAGCAGCCCATTGTCCGGGACAGGACACACCGGGGAGCTGTTTTTT
TRBJ2-7 | TRBV2 | TRBD2 | many | CASSGSTSGKYEQYF | TGTGCCAGCAGTGGGTCGACTAGCGGGAAGTACGAGCAGTACTTC
TRBJ1-1 | TRBV19 | TRBD1 | few | CASSQGAGAEAFF | TGTGCCAGTAGTCAGGGGGCGGGAGCTGAAGCTTTCTTT
TRBJ1-1 | TRBV5-8 | . | many | CASSWGLRNTEAFF | TGTGCCAGCAGCTGGGGACTGAGGAACACTGAAGCTTTCTTT
TRBJ2-7 | TRBV5-1 | . | . | CASSLPGGMSQVDEQYF | TGCGCCAGCAGCTTGCCGGGCGGGATGAGTCAGGTCGACGAGCAGTACTTC
TRBJ2-7 | TRBV7-9 | . | . | CASSLVRGSGRYEQYF | TGTGCCAGCAGCTTAGTAAGGGGGTCAGGGAGGTACGAGCAGTACTTC
TRBJ2-2 | TRBV11-2 | . | many | CASSLDQGGELFF | TGTGCCAGCAGCTTAGATCAAGGCGGGGAGCTGTTTTTT
TRBJ2-1 | TRBV5-1 | TRBD1 | . | CARKNLGQGPYNEQFF | TGCGCCAGGAAAAACCTCGGACAGGGGCCCTACAATGAGCAGTTCTTC
TRBJ1-1 | TRBV24-1 | . | many | CATSDWQGTEAFF | TGTGCCACCAGTGATTGGCAGGGCACTGAAGCTTTCTTT
TRBJ2-2 | TRBV5-1 | . | many | CASSLAWKLDPKGELFF | TGTGCCAGCAGCTTGGCCTGGAAACTGGACCCCAAAGGGGAGCTGTTTTTT
TRBJ2-7 | TRBV5-1 | . | . | CASSLDVDSYEQYF | TGCGCCAGCAGCTTGGATGTGGATTCCTACGAGCAGTACTTC
TRBJ2-5 | TRBV4-1 | . | . | CASSQAGKGQETQYF | TGCGCCAGCAGCCAAGCTGGCAAAGGTCAAGAGACCCAGTACTTC
TRBJ2-3 | TRBV28 | . | many | CASREDWTGTDTQYF | TGTGCCAGCAGGGAGGACTGGACGGGCACAGATACGCAGTATTTT
TRBJ1-6 | TRBV28 | . | . | CASSLSFQDSYNSPLHF | TGTGCCAGCAGTTTATCCTTTCAGGACTCCTATAATTCACCCCTCCACTTT
TRBJ1-4 | TRBV4-1 | TRBD1 | many | CASSQLGQDGKLFF | TGCGCCAGCAGCCAACTCGGACAGGATGGAAAACTGTTTTTT
TRBJ2-7 | TRBV29-1 | . | . | CSVEAQVGYEQYF | TGCAGCGTTGAAGCTCAGGTCGGCTACGAGCAGTACTTC
TRBJ2-2 | TRBV2 | . | many | CARNRETGELFF | TGTGCCAGAAACAGGGAAACCGGGGAGCTGTTTTTT
TRBJ2-7 | TRBV20-1 | TRBD1 | many | CSAPGGPYEQYF | TGCAGTGCACCAGGGGGCCCCTACGAGCAGTACTTC
TRBJ2-2 | TRBV15 | . | few | CATSPAYWNTGELFF | TGTGCCACCAGCCCGGCCTACTGGAACACCGGGGAGCTGTTTTTT
TRBJ1-2 | TRBV30 | . | . | CAWSVRQLLNYGYTF | TGTGCCTGGAGTGTGAGACAGCTCCTTAACTATGGCTACACCTTC
TRBJ2-7 | TRBV28 | TRBD1 | many | CASSFGTGGLDEQYF | TGTGCCAGCAGTTTTGGGACAGGGGGCTTGGACGAGCAGTACTTC
TRBJ2-4 | TRBV6-1 | TRBD2 | few | CASSERLAGGPGKNIQYF | TGTGCCAGCAGTGAGCGACTAGCGGGAGGGCCGGGCAAAAACATTCAGTACTTC
TRBJ2-5 | TRBV5-1 | . | . | CASSLLGLPGETQYF | TGCGCCAGCAGCTTGTTGGGACTGCCCGGGGAGACCCAGTACTTC
TRBJ2-5 | TRBV20-1 | TRBD2 | few | CSARAVSGRALQETQYF | TGCAGTGCTAGAGCCGTTAGCGGGAGGGCCCTCCAAGAGACCCAGTACTTC
TRBJ1-4 | TRBV4-1 | . | few | CASSQLGQGNEKLFF | TGCGCCAGCAGCCAATTAGGTCAAGGCAATGAAAAACTGTTTTTT
TRBJ2-7 | TRBV9 | . | many | CASSVGSSYEQYF | TGTGCCAGCAGCGTAGGTAGCAGCTACGAGCAGTACTTC